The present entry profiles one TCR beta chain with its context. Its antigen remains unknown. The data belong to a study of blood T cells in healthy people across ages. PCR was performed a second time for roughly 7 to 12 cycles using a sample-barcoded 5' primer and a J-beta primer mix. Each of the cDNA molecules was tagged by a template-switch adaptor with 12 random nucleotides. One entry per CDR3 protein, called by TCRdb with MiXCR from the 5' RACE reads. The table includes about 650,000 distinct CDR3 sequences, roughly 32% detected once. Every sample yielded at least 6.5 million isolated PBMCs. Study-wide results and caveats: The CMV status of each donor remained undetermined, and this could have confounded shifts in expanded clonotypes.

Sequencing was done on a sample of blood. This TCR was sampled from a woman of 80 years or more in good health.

The CDR3, as DNA: TGCAGTGGAAGATCCAGTCTCGCCAAAAACATTCAGTACTTC. This translates into CSGRSSLAKNIQYF. The chain is built from TRBV20-1 and TRBJ2-4, with unresolved D. The CDR3 is made up of 14 amino acids. Germline CDR1 is DFQATT and CDR2 is SNEGSKA (reference sequence). V lost 7 bases to trimming and J lost 1 base, with 14 bases between them.